Below, 5 T cell receptor beta chains from the same sample are listed, as sequenced in a study of blood T cell repertoires in COVID-19. Sequencing was performed with immunoSEQ multiplex PCR; in TCRdb, only in-frame clones are kept and a portion is missing. Altogether hundreds of thousands of clones are present, around 84% being singletons, with the ten largest covering roughly 1.3%. The sample taken for sequencing was peripheral blood. These receptors originate from a man between 65 and 85 years old with acute or convalescent COVID-19.

For this clone: The same CDR3 is also encoded by other DNA sequences in this sample. The rearrangement joins TRBV15 to TRBJ2-1; maybe TRBD1 (5 bases). The CDR3 totals 15 residues. V was pared by 3 bases and J by 3 bases, with 12 bases between. Germline CDR1 is LNHNV and CDR2 is YYDKDF (reference sequence). The CDR3 loop reads CATSRAGSSYNEQFF. CDR3 nucleotide sequence: TGTGCCACCAGCAGGGCAGGGTCAAGCTACAATGAGCAGTTCTTC.

V gene TRBV11-3 combines with J gene TRBJ2-5, with 9 positions matching TRBD2. The CDR3 runs to 16 residues. Trimming cost V 0 bases and J 4 bases; bases outside gene matches: 6. The germline gives CDR1 SGHNT, CDR2 YENEEA. CDR3 bases: TGTGCCAGCAGCTTAGACGCTAGCGGGAACCGAGAGACCCAGTACTTC. Amino acid sequence: CASSLDASGNRETQYF.

The rearrangement uses TRBV19 and TRBJ1-1; 12 positions agree with TRBD1. This CDR3 is 18 amino acids long. Germline V gene sequence: CDR1 LNHDA, CDR2 SQIVND (reference sequence). With 1 base clipped from V and 0 bases from J, the junction kept 6 bases outside the gene matches. Here the CDR3 reads CASSIGKGQGAVNTEAFF. The CDR3 nucleotides read TGTGCCAGTAGTATAGGGAAGGGACAGGGGGCCGTGAACACTGAAGCTTTCTTT. Filled out from reference TRBV19 and TRBJ1-1, the complete variable domain reads DGGITQSPKYLFRKEGQNVTLSCEQNLNHDAMYWYRQDPGQGLRLIYYSQIVNDFQKGDIAEGYSVSREKKESFPLTVTSAQKNPTAFYLCASSIGKGQGAVNTEAFFGQGTRLTVV.

This chain connects TRBV9 to TRBJ1-1; 12 nucleotides align to TRBD1. V was pared by 3 bases and J by 4 bases, with 7 bases of the junction left unmatched. CDR1 and CDR2 (germline): SGDLS, YYNGEE. The CDR3 is made up of 16 amino acids. The CDR3 region is CASSAPGQGAGTEAFF. DNA of the CDR3: TGTGCCAGCAGCGCACCGGGACAGGGGGCTGGCACTGAAGCTTTCTTT.

The rearrangement joins TRBV15 to TRBJ1-5; the D gene is possibly TRBD1 (5 bases). CDR1 LNHNV and CDR2 YYDKDF come from the germline V gene (reference sequence). Trimming stripped 0 bases from V and 8 bases from J, with 14 bases between. This CDR3 comprises 15 residues. This chain's CDR3 is CATSRDSGVEEPQHF. CDR3 bases: TGTGCCACCAGCAGAGATTCGGGGGTCGAGGAGCCCCAGCATTTT.